This T cell receptor beta chain comes out of a study of blood T cell repertoires in COVID-19. Per germline, CDR1 SGDLS and CDR2 YYNGEE. This CDR3 is built from 13 residues. J lost 7 bases, V lost 3 bases, and 4 bases had no gene match. The repertoire was sequenced with immunoSEQ multiplex PCR; TCRdb's copy has only in-frame clones and lacks some. The sample lists roughly 200,000 clones, about 86% occurring once. The sample taken for sequencing was PBMCs or T cells enriched from blood (not recorded which). This sequence was found in a middle-aged woman with acute COVID-19. V is TRBV9 and J is TRBJ2-1, with 7 bases fitting TRBD2. CDR3 DNA sequence: TGTGCCAGCAGCGCTTCGGGGGGAAATGAGCAGTTCTTC. It is translated as CASSASGGNEQFF.